This T cell receptor beta chain is drawn from a study of OX40 agonist ivuxolimab in advanced cancers. About the research overall: Melanoma, hepatocellular carcinoma, head and neck or renal cell cancer occurred in dose-escalation patients. Study-wide results and limits: Individuals who were partial responders at 0.1-3.0 mg/kg had clonal expansion that ranked among the lowest. Averaged across samples, CD8+ T cells carried more expanded clones than CD4+ did. Clones of CD4+ and CD8+ blood T cells grew by week 6 at doses of 0.1 to 3.0 mg/kg.

V gave up 2 bases and J gave up 8 bases; unmatched junction bases: 0. The CDR3 consists of 13 residues. Germline-derived CDR1 and CDR2 are KGHSH and LQKENI. With regard to this clone: Its antigen is as yet unknown.

The method was immunoSEQ multiplex PCR; TCRdb's version includes in-frame clones alone and lacks a portion of them. The sample gives over 55,000 clones, approximately 90% of which show up once; under 2% is in the top ten. The clonotype originates from an adult with an advanced solid tumor such as melanoma, head and neck, liver or kidney cancer. Sequenced here: CD4+ or CD8+ T cells sorted from blood, sampled in a trial of the OX40 agonist ivuxolimab. The chain combines TRBV18 with TRBJ1-6; 7 bases line up with TRBD1. CDR3 in DNA: TGTGCCAGCTCACCAGGACAGGATTCACCCCTCCACTTT. The encoded protein is CASSPGQDSPLHF.